Each of the 27 T cell receptor beta chains below was sequenced from the same sample in a study of response to subunit inactivated influenza vaccine. From the RT-PCR reads, TCRdb called clonotypes with MiXCR, one entry per CDR3 protein. The table has a few hundred thousand distinct CDR3 sequences, less than 15% seen once. The material was PBMCs from blood, obtained approximately 13 days after vaccination. Source of these receptors: a man between 45 and 60 years old who received an inactivated influenza vaccine.

This sequence joins TRBV9 and TRBJ2-2, with 7 bases identical to TRBD2. Per germline, CDR1 SGDLS and CDR2 YYNGEE. The CDR3 length is 17 residues. V was clipped by 0 bases and J by 5 bases; unmatched bases: 10. The chain's CDR3 is CASSVVAGERGTGELFF. The CDR3, as DNA: TGTGCCAGCAGCGTAGTAGCTGGGGAGCGGGGAACCGGGGAGCTGTTTTTT. The full variable domain, in which reference TRBV9 and TRBJ2-2 provide the parts outside the CDR3, is DSGVTQTPKHLITATGQRVTLRCSPRSGDLSVYWYQQSLDQGLQFLIQYYNGEERAKGNILERFSAQQFPDLHSELNLSSLELGDSALYFCASSVVAGERGTGELFFGEGSRLTVL.

The chain combines TRBV29-1 with TRBJ2-5; 9 positions match TRBD1. The V gene end was trimmed by 7 bases and the J gene end by 5 bases; junction bases not matched to a gene: 14. This CDR3 contains 15 residues. Germline V gives CDR1 SQVTM, CDR2 ANQGSEA. CDR3: CSADLTGGLRETQYF. Here the CDR3 DNA reads TGCAGCGCCGACTTGACAGGGGGGCTGAGGGAGACCCAGTACTTC.

This clonotype was seen repeatedly, ten times or more. This rearrangement joins TRBV12-3 or TRBV12-4 to TRBJ2-7; D is ambiguous. The CDR3 contains 14 residues. Trimming pared 6 bases from V and 1 base from J, leaving 13 bases between. CDR3 in amino acids: CASSAPAPSYEQYF. CDR3 DNA: TGTGCCAGCAGCGCCCCTGCGCCATCCTACGAGCAGTACTTC.

This clonotype was found a few times. This chain joins TRBV7-9 and TRBJ2-2, with D unclear. The CDR3 has 14 amino acids. The germline V gene has CDR1 SEHNR and CDR2 FQNEAQ (reference sequence). Between the trimmed V and J ends, which lost 5 bases and 0 bases, there was a span of 7 bases. Here the CDR3 DNA reads TGTGCCAGCAGCCATAGAACGAACACCGGGGAGCTGTTTTTT. Its translation is CASSHRTNTGELFF.

A few counts support this clonotype. One end of the junction is discordant with germline, which a read error may explain. J is TRBJ2-1 and V is TRBV5-1; TRBD2 matches at 15 bases. From germline, CDR1 is SGHRS and CDR2 YFSETQ. This CDR3 has 15 amino acids. CDR3 residues: CASSLTGLAGGREQF. Written as DNA, the CDR3 is TGCGCCAGCAGCTTGACGGGACTAGCGGGGGGCCGGGAGCAGTTC. The variable domain in full, with the rest retrieved from reference TRBV5-1 and TRBJ2-1, is KAGVTQTPRYLIKTRGQQVTLSCSPISGHRSVSWYQQTPGQGLQFLFEYFSETQRNKGNFPGRFSGRQFSNSRSEMNVSTLELGDSALYLCASSLTGLAGGREQFGPGTRLTVL.

This clonotype was observed at least ten times. The J gene is TRBJ1-3, the V gene TRBV12-3 or TRBV12-4, with 7 nucleotides matching TRBD1. The J segment lost 2 bases and the V segment lost 6 bases, leaving 1 base of the junction unmatched. This CDR3 region has 13 residues. CDR3 DNA sequence: TGTGCCAGCAGGACAGGGACTGGAAACACCATATATTTT. Residues: CASRTGTGNTIYF.

Here the CDR3 DNA reads TGTGCCAGCAGCCCCTCTCTAAGGGAGCTGTTTTTT. Translation gives CASSPSLRELFF. V is TRBV7-9 and J is TRBJ2-2; D is unclear. Germline assignment: CDR1 SEHNR and CDR2 FQNEAQ (reference sequence). Trimming took 5 bases from V and 9 from J, leaving 10 bases between them. This CDR3 has 12 amino acids. Full variable domain (rest looked up from reference TRBV7-9 and TRBJ2-2): DTGVSQNPRHKITKRGQNVTFRCDPISEHNRLYWYRQTLGQGPEFLTYFQNEAQLEKSRLLSDRFSAERPKGSFSTLEIQRTEQGDSAMYLCASSPSLRELFFGEGSRLTVL.

V usage is TRBV28 and J usage is TRBJ1-2; D might be TRBD1 (6 bases). Deletions cut 6 bases from V and 4 bases from J, with 18 bases between. CDR3 length: 15 amino acids. The germline CDR1 and CDR2 sequences are MDHEN and SYDVKM. In DNA, the CDR3 is TGTGCCAGCAGCCCAGGGGCGTACGGAAGCTATGGCTACACCTTC. It encodes CASSPGAYGSYGYTF.

This clonotype has just a few counts. The genes are TRBV20-1 and TRBJ2-1; the D is unclear. CDR1 and CDR2 from the germline V gene are DFQATT and SNEGSKA (reference sequence). The CDR3 covers 18 residues. V was trimmed by 1 base and J by 0 bases, leaving 19 bases between them. The CDR3: CSARAIDKPSSSYNEQFF. CDR3 sequence (DNA): TGCAGTGCTAGAGCCATTGATAAACCCTCGAGCTCCTACAATGAGCAGTTCTTC.

This clonotype was seen only a few times. The CDR3 loop reads CSVAPGTEPYEQYF. CDR3 sequence (DNA): TGCAGCGTGGCCCCCGGGACGGAACCCTACGAGCAGTACTTC. The V gene is TRBV29-1, the J gene TRBJ2-7; D may correspond to TRBD1 or TRBD2 (5 bases each). The germline CDR1 and CDR2 sequences are SQVTM and ANQGSEA. V was cut by 6 bases and J by 2 bases, with 17 bases left in between. This CDR3 has 14 amino acids.

This clonotype was counted only a few times. This chain connects TRBV20-1 to TRBJ2-3; 10 bases fit TRBD2. After removal of 4 bases from V and 4 bases from J, the junction contained 5 bases not matched to a gene. The germline V gene has CDR1 DFQATT and CDR2 SNEGSKA (reference sequence). The CDR3 covers 14 residues. CDR3 DNA sequence: TGCAGTGCTATAAAGAGCGGGGGGGCAGATACGCAGTATTTT. Amino acid sequence: CSAIKSGGADTQYF.

The genes are TRBV20-1 and TRBJ1-3, with D possibly TRBD1 on 5 matching bases. CDR3 length: 14 residues. V was pared by 0 bases and J by 4 bases, with 10 bases between. CDR1 and CDR2 (germline): DFQATT, SNEGSKA (reference sequence). CDR3 protein: CSAREGGSGNTIYF. The CDR3 DNA follows: TGCAGTGCTAGAGAGGGGGGTTCAGGAAACACCATATATTTT.

This clonotype was seen only a few times. This chain links TRBV29-1 with TRBJ1-5; tentative D call: TRBD1 (5 bases). CDR1 is SQVTM and CDR2 is ANQGSEA in the germline V gene. Trimming stripped 4 bases from V and 7 bases from J, with 14 bases between. CDR3 size: 13 residues. The CDR3 reads CSVGRERGQPQHF. In DNA, the CDR3 is TGCAGCGTTGGGCGGGAGAGGGGACAGCCCCAGCATTTT.

This clonotype was observed many times. This chain uses TRBV2 with TRBJ2-1; tentatively, D is TRBD1 or TRBD2 (5 bases each). Trimming took 7 bases from V and 6 from J, leaving 13 bases between them. CDR1 and CDR2 from the germline V gene are SNHLY and FYNNEI. The CDR3 is 13 residues long. CDR3 amino acids: CASIAEGRNEQFF. DNA of the CDR3: TGTGCCAGCATAGCAGAGGGGCGCAATGAGCAGTTCTTC.

The CDR3 nucleotides read TGTGCCAGCAACTTGGGGAACACCGGGGAGCTGTTTTTT. Its translation is CASNLGNTGELFF. This rearrangement joins TRBV28 to TRBJ2-2, with unresolved D. V was pared by 7 bases and J by 1 base, with 7 bases between. There are 13 residues in the CDR3. Per germline, CDR1 MDHEN and CDR2 SYDVKM.

V and J are TRBV20-1 and TRBJ1-2; D unresolved. The V and J ends lost 3 bases and 4 bases respectively, with 15 bases between them. The CDR3 is 14 residues long. The germline V gene has CDR1 DFQATT and CDR2 SNEGSKA (reference sequence). The CDR3 nucleotides read TGCAGTGCTAGGGAAGGAGGGAGCGGCTATGGCTACACCTTC. It yields the protein CSAREGGSGYGYTF.

The chain carries TRBV11-1 and TRBJ1-3; 8 nucleotides align to TRBD1. The CDR3 runs to 19 residues. Germline values: CDR1 SGHAT, CDR2 FQDESV (reference sequence). The V segment lost 6 bases and the J segment 0 bases; nucleotides outside the gene matches: 16. CDR3 DNA sequence: TGTGCCAGCAGTATCTGGCTACTGACAGGGGTCTCCTCTGGAAACACCATATATTTT. Amino acids: CASSIWLLTGVSSGNTIYF.

The rearrangement uses TRBV6-2 or TRBV6-3 and TRBJ2-1, with 7 bases matching TRBD2. V dropped 6 bases and J dropped 4; count of bases not matched to a gene: 3. CDR1 is MNHEY and CDR2 is SVGEGT in the germline V gene. The CDR3 is 13 residues long. CDR3 sequence (DNA): TGTGCCAGCAGGGGGGGACTATACAATGAGCAGTTCTTC. It encodes CASRGGLYNEQFF.

This clonotype was recorded many times. The CDR3 DNA is TGTGCCAGCTCCCGAGGGGTTTCACCCCTCCACTTT. As protein: CASSRGVSPLHF. The chain joins TRBV6-5 to TRBJ1-6, with D possibly being TRBD1 (5 bases). CDR1 and CDR2 (germline): MNHEY, SVGAGI. Between the trimmed V and J ends, which lost 8 bases and 9 bases, there was a span of 11 bases. The CDR3 is 12 amino acids.

The chain combines TRBV20-1 with TRBJ1-5; D might be TRBD1 (6 bases). V was pared by 4 bases and J by 0 bases, with 13 bases between. CDR3 length: 15 residues. In germline, CDR1 is DFQATT, CDR2 SNEGSKA (reference sequence). The CDR3 spells CSATEGGFSNQPQHF. CDR3 coding DNA: TGCAGTGCTACCGAGGGGGGGTTTAGCAATCAGCCCCAGCATTTT.

The chain combines TRBV28 with TRBJ2-5; either TRBD1 or TRBD2 may supply D (5 bases each). CDR1 and CDR2 from the germline V gene are MDHEN and SYDVKM. CDR3 length equals 14 residues. V dropped 4 bases and J dropped 4 bases, with 13 bases sitting between them. The CDR3: CASSSRDDPETQYF. CDR3 DNA sequence: TGTGCCAGCAGTTCCCGGGACGACCCAGAGACCCAGTACTTC.

The rearrangement links TRBV6-5 to TRBJ2-7; TRBD1 or TRBD2 may be the D gene (6 bases each). This CDR3 has 14 residues. Germline V gene data show CDR1 as MNHEY and CDR2 as SVGAGI. Trimming removed 2 bases from V and 2 bases from J, with 10 bases in between. This chain's CDR3 is CASSYRGAAYEQYF. The CDR3 bases are TGTGCCAGCAGTTACAGGGGGGCTGCCTACGAGCAGTACTTC.

This chain uses TRBV7-9 with TRBJ2-4, with a possible D match to TRBD1 (6 bases). This CDR3 spans 15 amino acids. Looked up from germline, CDR1 is SEHNR and CDR2 is FQNEAQ (reference sequence). V lost 1 base and J lost 8, with 15 bases in between. The CDR3 reads CASSLGNRDSDIQYF. CDR3 DNA: TGTGCCAGCAGCTTAGGCAACAGGGATTCGGACATTCAGTACTTC.

The chain carries TRBV10-3 and TRBJ2-1; a weak D match, TRBD1 (7 bases). Trimming stripped 4 bases from V and 6 bases from J, with 13 bases between. CDR3 length: 14 residues. Germline V gives CDR1 ENHRY, CDR2 SYGVKD. The CDR3 DNA reads TGTGCCATCAGTGGGAACAGGGGAGGCAATGAGCAGTTCTTC. Residues: CAISGNRGGNEQFF.

This clonotype came up a few times. The genes are TRBV20-1 and TRBJ1-4; tentative D call: TRBD1 (5 bases). V lost 5 bases to trimming and J lost 4 bases, with 17 bases between them. The CDR3 has 15 amino acids. The germline V gene has CDR1 DFQATT and CDR2 SNEGSKA (reference sequence). CDR3 sequence reads: CSAPRAGGVNEKLFF. For the CDR3, the DNA is TGCAGTGCTCCCCGCGCTGGGGGGGTTAATGAAAAACTGTTTTTT.

J is TRBJ2-7 and V is TRBV4-1; D might be TRBD1 (5 bases). V was pared by 4 bases and J by 1 base, with 11 bases between. From germline, CDR1 is MGHRA and CDR2 YSYEKL. The CDR3 has 14 residues. The CDR3, as DNA: TGCGCCAGCAGCCCGACAGAGTGGTCCTACGAGCAGTACTTC. Translation: CASSPTEWSYEQYF.

The rearrangement links TRBV5-1 to TRBJ2-2, with 7 bases lining up with TRBD2. V shed 3 bases, J shed 5 bases, and the junction held 1 base outside the gene matches. This CDR3 spans 13 amino acids. The V gene's germline CDR1 is SGHRS and CDR2 YFSETQ. This chain's CDR3 is CASSWEGTGELFF. CDR3 bases: TGCGCCAGCAGCTGGGAGGGGACCGGGGAGCTGTTTTTT.